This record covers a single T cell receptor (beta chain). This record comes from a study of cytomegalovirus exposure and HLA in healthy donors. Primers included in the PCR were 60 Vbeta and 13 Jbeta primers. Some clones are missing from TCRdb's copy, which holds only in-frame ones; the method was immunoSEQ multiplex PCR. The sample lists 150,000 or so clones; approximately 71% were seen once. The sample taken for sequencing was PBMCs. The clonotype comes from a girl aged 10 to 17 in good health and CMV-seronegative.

Here the CDR3 reads CATSRDLRSTGNSPLHF. For the CDR3, the DNA is TGTGCCACCAGCAGAGATCTAAGGAGCACAGGGAATTCACCCCTCCACTTT. V usage is TRBV15 and J usage is TRBJ1-6, with a weak D call TRBD1 (6 bases). This CDR3 is 17 amino acids long. Germline CDR1 and CDR2: LNHNV and YYDKDF (reference sequence). Between the trimmed V and J ends, which lost 0 bases and 7 bases, there was a span of 16 bases.